This entry concerns a single T cell receptor beta chain. V trimming: 7 bases; J trimming: 0 bases; junction bases outside the gene matches: 3. In germline, CDR1 is MNHEY, CDR2 SMNVEV (reference sequence). This CDR3 comprises 16 residues. The data originate from a study of cytomegalovirus exposure and HLA in healthy donors. Primers for the PCR totalled 60 Vbeta and 13 Jbeta. TCRdb's copy holds only in-frame clones and misses some; the assay was immunoSEQ multiplex PCR. The repertoire has around 160,000 clones, approximately 71% of them found once; the top ten carry less than 5%. The sequence was obtained from a woman in her late teens or twenties in good health and CMV-seropositive. V gene TRBV27 combines with J gene TRBJ2-1; 13 bases are shared with TRBD2. Material for sequencing was PBMCs. CDR3 in amino acids: CASKRTSGSSYNEQFF. The CDR3 bases are TGTGCCAGCAAAAGGACTAGCGGGAGCTCCTACAATGAGCAGTTCTTC.